A selection of T cell receptor beta chains follows, all from one sample in a study of cytomegalovirus exposure and HLA in healthy donors. Using immunoSEQ multiplex PCR, the repertoire was profiled, and TCRdb retains in-frame clones only, with some absent. This sample carries over 55,000 clones, around 87% of them seen once, and the ten largest clones take 1.4%. The sample comprised PBMCs. The source of these receptors is a man between 18 and 35 years old in good health and CMV-seronegative. CDR3s include the opening cysteine and the closing phenylalanine or tryptophan.

TRBJ2-7 | TRBV9 | CASSPGQGRGEQYF
TRBJ1-5 | TRBV9 | CASSVDSYQPQHF
TRBJ1-1 | TRBV6-5 | CASSYFQGRGTEAFF
TRBJ1-4 | TRBV28 | CASRPYGDRGEKLFF
TRBJ2-7 | TRBV11-2 | CASSFGTGEGYEQYF
TRBJ1-4 | TRBV7-9 | CASRRTDSNEKLFF
TRBJ2-7 | TRBV10-1 | CASSESRAGGEQYF
TRBJ2-5 | TRBV1 | CTSSQDLAGGSRKTQYF
TRBJ2-5 | TRBV19 | CASSIVGRAETQYF
TRBJ1-6 | TRBV18 | CASSPLREWSDNSPLHF
TRBJ2-3 | TRBV6-6 | CASTTGGAGPDTQYF
TRBJ2-7 | TRBV5-1 | CASSLAGDSMRYF
TRBJ1-5 | TRBV19 | CATSGQGRQPQHF
TRBJ2-7 | TRBV5-4 | CASSLVGDSYEQYF
TRBJ2-7 | TRBV12-2 | CASRPRRQGFHEQYF
TRBJ1-2 | TRBV10-2 | CASSDLSQGYNYGYTF
TRBJ1-2 | TRBV7-9 | CASSQTQGEYGYTF
TRBJ2-7 | TRBV4-1 | CASSQVHGWAGGSYEQYF
TRBJ2-3 | TRBV4-2 | CASSQASSGRGDTQYF
TRBJ1-4 | TRBV6-5 | CASSYSRGPNEKLFF
TRBJ2-7 | TRBV11-2 | CASSSNRDMGAYEQYF
TRBJ2-7 | TRBV11-2 | CASSLFSGRYF
TRBJ1-2 | TRBV10-3 | CAISDVPGGYGYTF
TRBJ1-6 | TRBV28 | CASGLRRAYNSPLHF
TRBJ2-5 | TRBV4-1 | CASSQDWVQGGQETQYF